Detailed here is one T cell receptor beta chain. The data are from a study of blood T cell repertoires in COVID-19. Study-wide context: Sites across the United States, Italy and Spain contributed samples from acute and convalescent COVID-19. Sources were T cells, B-cell-depleted T cells, or PBMCs; the material itself was cDNA or gDNA.

The CDR3 covers 13 residues. The J segment lost 5 bases and the V segment lost 5 bases, leaving 5 bases of the junction unmatched. From germline, CDR1 is SQVTM and CDR2 ANQGSEA. In the original analysis: Counts of nucleated cells, estimated from reference gene primer amplification, were obtained. Method: immunoSEQ multiplex PCR; TCRdb's copy keeps in-frame clones and lacks some. Clonal size and the V and J genes are those of that table, whereas D and trimming came from the DNA. This sample has 250,000 to 300,000 clones, with approximately 87% found just once. The TCR originated in a man aged 55 to 70 who had recovered from COVID-19. The chain joins TRBV29-1 to TRBJ2-1, with 8 bases matching TRBD1. Sequenced input: peripheral blood. In nucleotides, the CDR3 is TGCAGCGTTCTGGGCAGGGGGCACAATGAGCAGTTCTTC. Residues: CSVLGRGHNEQFF.